This T cell receptor beta chain originates from a study of T cell responses to AZD1222 COVID-19 vaccine. TCRdb's table, derived via immunoSEQ multiplex PCR, lists solely in-frame clones and lacks some. The table shows about 49,000 clones, with 65% to 80% occurring only once. There are 16 residues in the CDR3. Per the germline V gene, CDR1 is LNHDA and CDR2 is SQIVND (reference sequence). Trimming removed 5 bases from V and 0 bases from J, with 14 bases in between. The sample here was peripheral blood, taken on day 0 of MenACWY control vaccination. V gene TRBV19 combines with J gene TRBJ1-5; D gene uncertain. This clonotype originated in an adult in good health. CDR3 loop: CASSPTRVFSNQPQHF. Written as DNA, the CDR3 is TGTGCCAGTAGTCCCACGCGGGTGTTTAGCAATCAGCCCCAGCATTTT. The full variable domain, its missing parts supplied by reference TRBV19 and TRBJ1-5, is DGGITQSPKYLFRKEGQNVTLSCEQNLNHDAMYWYRQDPGQGLRLIYYSQIVNDFQKGDIAEGYSVSREKKESFPLTVTSAQKNPTAFYLCASSPTRVFSNQPQHFGDGTRLSIL.